This T cell receptor (beta chain) emerged from a study of T cell responses to AZD1222 COVID-19 vaccine. Overall study findings and caveats: Clonal diversity was possibly underestimated, and the donors were mostly white British, with more females. Just a handful of AZD1222 recipients tested seropositive at baseline. A reported finding is that nearly half of spike-specific TCRs target unmutated variant regions.

Some clones are missing from TCRdb's copy, which holds only in-frame ones; the method was immunoSEQ multiplex PCR. The sample lists under 110,000 clones; 90% were seen once. On this clone itself: Its antigen is currently unknown.

Per germline, CDR1 SGHTA and CDR2 FQGTGA. Deletions cut 2 bases from V and 1 base from J, with 11 bases between. This CDR3 contains 15 residues. This receptor was identified in an adult who received the AZD1222 COVID-19 vaccine. Sample: peripheral blood, taken 28 days after the second AZD1222 dose. The chain has TRBV7-3 and TRBJ1-1; the D gene is possibly TRBD1 (5 bases). The DNA for the CDR3 is TGTGCCAGCAGCTTAGAGCGGGGGTCGAACACTGAAGCTTTCTTT. Its protein product is CASSLERGSNTEAFF.